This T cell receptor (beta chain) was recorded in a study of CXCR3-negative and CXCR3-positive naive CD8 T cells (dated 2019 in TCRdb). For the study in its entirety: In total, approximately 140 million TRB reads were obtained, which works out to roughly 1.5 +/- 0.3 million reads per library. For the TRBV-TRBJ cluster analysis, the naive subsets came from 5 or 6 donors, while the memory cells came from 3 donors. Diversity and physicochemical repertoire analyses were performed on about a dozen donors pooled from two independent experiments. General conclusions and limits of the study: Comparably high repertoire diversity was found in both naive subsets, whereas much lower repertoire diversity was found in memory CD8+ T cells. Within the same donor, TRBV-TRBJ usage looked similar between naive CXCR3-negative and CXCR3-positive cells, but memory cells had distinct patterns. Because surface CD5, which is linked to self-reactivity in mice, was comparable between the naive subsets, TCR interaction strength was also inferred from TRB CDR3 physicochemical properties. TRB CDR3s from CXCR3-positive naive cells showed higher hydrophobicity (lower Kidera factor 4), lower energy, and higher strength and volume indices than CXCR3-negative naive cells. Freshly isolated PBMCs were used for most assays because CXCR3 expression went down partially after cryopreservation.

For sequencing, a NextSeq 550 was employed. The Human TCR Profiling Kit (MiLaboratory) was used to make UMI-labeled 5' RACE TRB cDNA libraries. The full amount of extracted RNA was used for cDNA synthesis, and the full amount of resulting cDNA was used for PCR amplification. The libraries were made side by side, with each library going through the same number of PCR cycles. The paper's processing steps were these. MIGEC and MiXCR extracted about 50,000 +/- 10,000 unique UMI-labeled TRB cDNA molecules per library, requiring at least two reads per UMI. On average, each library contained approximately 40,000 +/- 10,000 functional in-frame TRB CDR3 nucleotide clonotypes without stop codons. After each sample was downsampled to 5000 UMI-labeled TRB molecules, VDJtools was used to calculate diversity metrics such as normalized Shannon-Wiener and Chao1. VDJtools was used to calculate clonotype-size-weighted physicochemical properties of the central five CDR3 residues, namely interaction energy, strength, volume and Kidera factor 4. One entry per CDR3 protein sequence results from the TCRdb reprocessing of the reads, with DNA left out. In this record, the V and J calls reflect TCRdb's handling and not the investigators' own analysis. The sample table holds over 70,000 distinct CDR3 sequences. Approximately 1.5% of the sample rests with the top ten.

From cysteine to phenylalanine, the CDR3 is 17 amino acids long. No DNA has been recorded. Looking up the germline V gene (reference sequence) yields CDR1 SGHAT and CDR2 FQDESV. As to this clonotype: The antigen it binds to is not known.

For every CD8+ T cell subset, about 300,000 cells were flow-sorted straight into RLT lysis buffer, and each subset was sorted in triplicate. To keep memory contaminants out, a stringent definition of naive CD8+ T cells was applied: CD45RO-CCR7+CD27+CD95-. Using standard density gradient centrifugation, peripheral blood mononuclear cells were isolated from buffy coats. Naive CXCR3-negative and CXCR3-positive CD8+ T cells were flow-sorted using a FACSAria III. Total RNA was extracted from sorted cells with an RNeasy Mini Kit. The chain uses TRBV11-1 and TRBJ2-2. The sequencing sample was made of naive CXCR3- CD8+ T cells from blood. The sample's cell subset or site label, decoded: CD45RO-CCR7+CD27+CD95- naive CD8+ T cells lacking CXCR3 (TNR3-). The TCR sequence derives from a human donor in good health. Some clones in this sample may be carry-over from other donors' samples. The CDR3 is CASTHPDISQNTGELFF.